This TCR beta chain was profiled in a study of blood T cell repertoires in COVID-19. As for the study in general: Both acute and convalescent COVID-19 samples were obtained from the United States, Italy and Spain. From T cells, B-cell-depleted T cells, or PBMCs came the material, which was cDNA or gDNA.

V shed 4 bases, J shed 7 bases, and the junction held 11 bases outside the gene matches. The CDR3 covers 16 residues. Germline values: CDR1 SGHVS, CDR2 FQNEAQ. Source study methods: For nucleated cells, counts were estimated from reference gene primer amplification. Profiling relied on immunoSEQ multiplex PCR, and the TCRdb table lists in-frame clones only, not all of them. That table gives V, J and clone size, and the DNA gave D and trimming. The data contain roughly 300,000 clones, about 83% of them singletons. This sequence was found in a woman aged 50 to 60 who had recovered from COVID-19. The rearrangement uses TRBV7-8 and TRBJ2-7; 12 positions match TRBD2. The sequenced material came from peripheral blood. In nucleotides, the CDR3 is TGTGCCAGCAGCTATAAGGCTAGCGGGAGGGCCGGTGAGCAGTACTTC. It is translated as CASSYKASGRAGEQYF.